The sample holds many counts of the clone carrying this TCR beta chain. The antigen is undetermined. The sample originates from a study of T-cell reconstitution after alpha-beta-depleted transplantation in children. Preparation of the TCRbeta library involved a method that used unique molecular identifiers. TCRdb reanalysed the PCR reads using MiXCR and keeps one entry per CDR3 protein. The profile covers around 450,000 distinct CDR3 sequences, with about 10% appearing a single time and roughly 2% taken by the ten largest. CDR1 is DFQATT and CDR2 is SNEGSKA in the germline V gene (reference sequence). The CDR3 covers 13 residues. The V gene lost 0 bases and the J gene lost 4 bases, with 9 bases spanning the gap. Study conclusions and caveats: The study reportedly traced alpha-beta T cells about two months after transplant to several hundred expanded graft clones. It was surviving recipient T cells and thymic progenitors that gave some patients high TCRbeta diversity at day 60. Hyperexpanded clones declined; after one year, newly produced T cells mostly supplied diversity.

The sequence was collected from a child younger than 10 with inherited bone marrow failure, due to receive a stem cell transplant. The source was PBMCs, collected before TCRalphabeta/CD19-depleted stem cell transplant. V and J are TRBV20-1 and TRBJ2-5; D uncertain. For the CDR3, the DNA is TGCAGTGCTAGAGATACACCCATAGAGACCCAGTACTTC. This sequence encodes CSARDTPIETQYF.